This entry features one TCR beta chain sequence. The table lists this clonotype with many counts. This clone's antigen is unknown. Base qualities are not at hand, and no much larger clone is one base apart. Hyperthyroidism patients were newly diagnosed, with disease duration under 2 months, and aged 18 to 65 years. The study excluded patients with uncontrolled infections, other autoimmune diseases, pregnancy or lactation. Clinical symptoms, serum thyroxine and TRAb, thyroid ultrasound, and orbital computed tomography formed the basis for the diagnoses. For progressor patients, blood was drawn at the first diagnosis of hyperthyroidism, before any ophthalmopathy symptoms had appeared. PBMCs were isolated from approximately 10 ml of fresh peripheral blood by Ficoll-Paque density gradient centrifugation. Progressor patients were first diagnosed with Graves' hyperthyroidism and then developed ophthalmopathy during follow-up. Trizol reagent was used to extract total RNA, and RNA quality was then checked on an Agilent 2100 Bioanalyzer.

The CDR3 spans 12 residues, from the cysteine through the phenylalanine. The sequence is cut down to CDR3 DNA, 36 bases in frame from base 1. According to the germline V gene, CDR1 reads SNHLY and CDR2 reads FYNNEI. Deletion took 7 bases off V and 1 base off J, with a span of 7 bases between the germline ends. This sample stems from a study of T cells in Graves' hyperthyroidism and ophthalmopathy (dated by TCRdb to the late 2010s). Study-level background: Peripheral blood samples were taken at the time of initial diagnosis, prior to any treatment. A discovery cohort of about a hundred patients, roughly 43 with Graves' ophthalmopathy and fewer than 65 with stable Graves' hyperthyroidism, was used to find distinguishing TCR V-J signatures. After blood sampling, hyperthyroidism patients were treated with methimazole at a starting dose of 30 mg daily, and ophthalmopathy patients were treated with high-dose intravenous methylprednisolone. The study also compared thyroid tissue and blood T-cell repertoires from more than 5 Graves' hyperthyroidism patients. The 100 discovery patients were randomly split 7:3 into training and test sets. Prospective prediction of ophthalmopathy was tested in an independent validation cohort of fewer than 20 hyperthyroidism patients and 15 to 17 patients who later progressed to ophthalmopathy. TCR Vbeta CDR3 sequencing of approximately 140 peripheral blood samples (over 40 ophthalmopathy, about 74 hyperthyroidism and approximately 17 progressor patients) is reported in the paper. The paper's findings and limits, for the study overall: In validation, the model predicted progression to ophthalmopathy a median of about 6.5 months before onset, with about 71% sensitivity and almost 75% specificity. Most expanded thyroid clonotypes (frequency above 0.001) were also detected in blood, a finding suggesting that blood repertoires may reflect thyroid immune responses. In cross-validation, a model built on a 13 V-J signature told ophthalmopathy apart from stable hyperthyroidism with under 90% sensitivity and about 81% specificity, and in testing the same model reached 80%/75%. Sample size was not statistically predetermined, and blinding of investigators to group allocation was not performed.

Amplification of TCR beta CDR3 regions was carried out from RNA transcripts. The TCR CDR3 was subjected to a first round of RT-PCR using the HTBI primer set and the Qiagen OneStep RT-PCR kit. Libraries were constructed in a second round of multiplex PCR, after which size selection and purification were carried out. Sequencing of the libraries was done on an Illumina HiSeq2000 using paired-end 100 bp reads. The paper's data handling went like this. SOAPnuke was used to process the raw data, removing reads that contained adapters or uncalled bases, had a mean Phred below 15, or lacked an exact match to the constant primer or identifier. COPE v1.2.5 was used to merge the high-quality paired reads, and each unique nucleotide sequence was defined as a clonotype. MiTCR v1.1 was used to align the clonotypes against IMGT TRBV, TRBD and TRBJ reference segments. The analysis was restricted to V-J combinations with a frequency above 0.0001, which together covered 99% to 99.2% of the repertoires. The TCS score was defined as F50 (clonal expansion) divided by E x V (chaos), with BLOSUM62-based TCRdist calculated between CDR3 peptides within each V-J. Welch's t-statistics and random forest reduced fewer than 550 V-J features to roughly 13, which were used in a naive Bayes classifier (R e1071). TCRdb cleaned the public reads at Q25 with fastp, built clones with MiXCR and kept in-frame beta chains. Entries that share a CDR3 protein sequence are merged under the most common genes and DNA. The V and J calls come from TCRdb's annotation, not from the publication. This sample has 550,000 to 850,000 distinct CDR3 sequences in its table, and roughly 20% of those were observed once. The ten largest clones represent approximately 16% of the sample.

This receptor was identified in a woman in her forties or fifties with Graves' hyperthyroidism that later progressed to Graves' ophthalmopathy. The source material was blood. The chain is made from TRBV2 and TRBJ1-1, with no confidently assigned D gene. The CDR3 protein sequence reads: CASNKGNTEAFF. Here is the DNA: TGTGCCAGCAACAAAGGGAACACTGAAGCTTTCTTT.